This T cell receptor beta chain was identified in a study of T cells in tumors after PD-1 blockade. Background on the study: Mean per blood sample: 95,000 to 130,000 templates (about 21,000-270,000), about 37,000 unique clonotypes.

Using immunoSEQ multiplex PCR, the repertoire was profiled, and TCRdb retains in-frame clones only, with some absent. The sample contains 13,000 to 15,000 clones, approximately 80% of which appear only once. The CDR3 totals 14 residues. V was cut by 4 bases and J by 7 bases, with 17 bases left in between. Looked up from germline, CDR1 is SGHRS and CDR2 is YFSETQ. This sample comprised PBMCs, obtained after anti-PD-1 treatment. The chain employs TRBV5-1 and TRBJ2-5; D might be TRBD1 or TRBD2, each matching 6 bases. This receptor was taken from a human donor with basal cell carcinoma. CDR3: CASSLGGMQGTQYF. CDR3 sequence (DNA): TGCGCCAGCAGCCTGGGGGGCATGCAGGGGACCCAGTACTTC.